The rows below give T cell receptor beta chains drawn from one sample of a study of shared clonotypes between healthy human individuals. Profiled with immunoSEQ multiplex PCR; TCRdb holds only in-frame clones, not every one. This table has some 2 million clones, about 95% appearing once. The sequenced sample was naive CD8+ T cells sorted from blood. The receptors were sampled from a man aged 18 to 35 in good health. The CDR3 runs from the conserved cysteine through the conserved F or W. D genes are given only for firm matches. Clone size, where shown, is once, few, many, or a class for clones that have expanded.

j_gene: TRBJ2-7
abundance: once
v_gene: TRBV27
d_gene: -
CDR3aa: CASSRPGETYEQYF
CDR3nt: TGTGCCAGCAGTCGGCCAGGGGAAACCTACGAGCAGTACTTC

j_gene: TRBJ1-1
abundance: -
v_gene: TRBV11-2
d_gene: -
CDR3aa: CASRASLNTEAFF
CDR3nt: TGTGCCAGCAGGGCCAGCTTGAACACTGAAGCTTTCTTT

j_gene: TRBJ1-1
abundance: -
v_gene: TRBV2
d_gene: TRBD1
CDR3aa: CASSDQGAQGKAFF
CDR3nt: TGTGCCAGCAGTGACCAGGGGGCGCAGGGGAAGGCTTTCTTT

j_gene: TRBJ2-7
abundance: -
v_gene: TRBV27
d_gene: -
CDR3aa: CASSFQGRVNEQYF
CDR3nt: TGTGCCAGCAGTTTTCAGGGGCGCGTCAACGAGCAGTACTTC

j_gene: TRBJ2-7
abundance: -
v_gene: TRBV13
d_gene: -
CDR3aa: CASSLRDAPGEQYF
CDR3nt: TGTGCCAGCAGCCTCAGGGACGCCCCTGGCGAGCAGTACTTC

j_gene: TRBJ1-2
abundance: -
v_gene: TRBV29-1
d_gene: TRBD1
CDR3aa: CSVPRQGNYGYTF
CDR3nt: TGCAGCGTCCCCAGACAGGGGAACTATGGCTACACCTTC

j_gene: TRBJ2-7
abundance: -
v_gene: TRBV10-3
d_gene: TRBD1
CDR3aa: CAISWTGRTTNYEQYF
CDR3nt: TGTGCCATCAGCTGGACAGGGAGAACCACTAACTACGAGCAGTACTTC

j_gene: TRBJ1-2
abundance: -
v_gene: TRBV19
d_gene: -
CDR3aa: CASSISGETYGYTF
CDR3nt: TGTGCCAGTAGTATATCTGGGGAAACCTATGGCTACACCTTC

j_gene: TRBJ1-1
abundance: -
v_gene: TRBV6-5
d_gene: TRBD1
CDR3aa: CASSYTTGAGTEAFF
CDR3nt: TGTGCCAGCAGTTACACAACAGGGGCGGGAACTGAAGCTTTCTTT

j_gene: TRBJ2-2
abundance: -
v_gene: TRBV6-1
d_gene: TRBD2
CDR3aa: CASSEGTSGIGTGELFF
CDR3nt: TGTGCCAGCAGTGAAGGGACTAGCGGGATCGGCACCGGGGAGCTGTTTTTT

j_gene: TRBJ2-7
abundance: -
v_gene: TRBV28
d_gene: TRBD1
CDR3aa: CASRPDRDTYEQYF
CDR3nt: TGTGCCAGCAGACCGGACAGGGATACCTACGAGCAGTACTTC

j_gene: TRBJ2-7
abundance: -
v_gene: TRBV27
d_gene: TRBD1
CDR3aa: CASSPTGAYEQYF
CDR3nt: TGTGCCAGCAGTCCAACAGGGGCCTACGAGCAGTACTTC

j_gene: TRBJ1-5
abundance: -
v_gene: TRBV19
d_gene: TRBD1
CDR3aa: CASRDRNTDQPQHF
CDR3nt: TGTGCCAGCCGGGACAGGAACACGGATCAGCCCCAGCATTTT

j_gene: TRBJ1-6
abundance: -
v_gene: TRBV9
d_gene: -
CDR3aa: CASSVGGGTPLHF
CDR3nt: TGTGCCAGCAGCGTAGGGGGGGGTACACCCCTCCACTTT

j_gene: TRBJ1-1
abundance: -
v_gene: TRBV19
d_gene: -
CDR3aa: CASLRKGQNTEAFF
CDR3nt: TGTGCCAGTCTACGAAAGGGGCAGAACACTGAAGCTTTCTTT

j_gene: TRBJ2-5
abundance: -
v_gene: TRBV28
d_gene: TRBD2
CDR3aa: CASSSLLAGETQYF
CDR3nt: TGTGCCAGCAGTTCACTACTAGCGGGGGAGACCCAGTACTTC

j_gene: TRBJ2-2
abundance: -
v_gene: TRBV29-1
d_gene: -
CDR3aa: CSASYTGELFF
CDR3nt: TGCAGCGCAAGTTACACCGGGGAGCTGTTTTTT

j_gene: TRBJ2-7
abundance: once
v_gene: TRBV5-4
d_gene: TRBD1
CDR3aa: CASSFTGGTYEQYF
CDR3nt: TGTGCCAGCAGCTTTACAGGGGGGACCTACGAGCAGTACTTC

j_gene: TRBJ2-2
abundance: -
v_gene: TRBV30
d_gene: -
CDR3aa: CAPPQRSWAGELFF
CDR3nt: TGTGCCCCACCCCAACGGAGTTGGGCCGGGGAGCTGTTTTTT

j_gene: TRBJ2-5
abundance: -
v_gene: TRBV7-9
d_gene: -
CDR3aa: CASSQSMDETQYF
CDR3nt: TGTGCCAGCAGCCAATCCATGGATGAGACCCAGTACTTC

j_gene: TRBJ2-5
abundance: -
v_gene: TRBV29-1
d_gene: TRBD2
CDR3aa: CSVDIAGGHLQETQYF
CDR3nt: TGCAGCGTTGACATAGCGGGAGGCCACCTCCAAGAGACCCAGTACTTC

j_gene: TRBJ1-1
abundance: -
v_gene: TRBV5-4
d_gene: -
CDR3aa: CASSLNEGVSHTEAFF
CDR3nt: TGTGCCAGCAGCTTAAACGAAGGAGTCAGCCACACTGAAGCTTTCTTT

j_gene: TRBJ1-2
abundance: -
v_gene: TRBV27
d_gene: -
CDR3aa: CASSFVGSYGYTF
CDR3nt: TGTGCCAGCAGTTTCGTGGGATCCTATGGCTACACCTTC

j_gene: TRBJ2-2
abundance: -
v_gene: TRBV6-1
d_gene: -
CDR3aa: CASSGGVWSAGELFF
CDR3nt: TGTGCCAGCAGTGGGGGTGTTTGGTCGGCCGGGGAGCTGTTTTTT

j_gene: TRBJ2-5
abundance: -
v_gene: TRBV7-9
d_gene: -
CDR3aa: CASSLSTTSQETQYF
CDR3nt: TGTGCCAGCAGCTTATCCACGACTAGCCAAGAGACCCAGTACTTC

j_gene: TRBJ2-5
abundance: -
v_gene: TRBV7-2
d_gene: -
CDR3aa: CASSSSGRGAQYF
CDR3nt: TGTGCCAGCAGCTCGTCGGGGCGAGGGGCCCAGTACTTC

j_gene: TRBJ1-2
abundance: -
v_gene: TRBV4-1
d_gene: -
CDR3aa: CASSQERAAYGYTF
CDR3nt: TGCGCCAGCAGCCAAGAAAGGGCAGCCTATGGCTACACCTTC

j_gene: TRBJ2-1
abundance: -
v_gene: TRBV20-1
d_gene: -
CDR3aa: CSALGSEQFF
CDR3nt: TGCAGTGCGCTCGGGAGTGAGCAGTTCTTC

j_gene: TRBJ2-1
abundance: -
v_gene: TRBV5-1
d_gene: -
CDR3aa: CASSGLESSYNEQFF
CDR3nt: TGCGCCAGCAGCGGTCTAGAGAGCTCCTACAATGAGCAGTTCTTC

j_gene: TRBJ2-7
abundance: -
v_gene: TRBV5-4
d_gene: -
CDR3aa: CASSFGSYEQYF
CDR3nt: TGTGCCAGCAGCTTTGGTTCATACGAGCAGTACTTC

j_gene: TRBJ1-6
abundance: once
v_gene: TRBV4-1
d_gene: -
CDR3aa: CASSQEGNRAINSPLHF
CDR3nt: TGCGCCAGCAGCCAAGAAGGAAACAGGGCGATTAATTCACCCCTCCACTTT

j_gene: TRBJ2-3
abundance: -
v_gene: TRBV4-1
d_gene: -
CDR3aa: CASSPRYASTDTQYF
CDR3nt: TGCGCCAGCAGCCCCCGATATGCTAGCACAGATACGCAGTATTTT

j_gene: TRBJ1-5
abundance: -
v_gene: TRBV27
d_gene: -
CDR3aa: CASSLGHTNQPQHF
CDR3nt: TGTGCCAGCAGTTTAGGGCACACCAATCAGCCCCAGCATTTT

j_gene: TRBJ1-1
abundance: -
v_gene: TRBV6-5
d_gene: TRBD1
CDR3aa: CASSVTGGAGTEAFF
CDR3nt: TGTGCCAGCAGTGTTACAGGGGGCGCGGGCACTGAAGCTTTCTTT

j_gene: TRBJ1-2
abundance: -
v_gene: TRBV7-9
d_gene: -
CDR3aa: CASSLEASLYGYTF
CDR3nt: TGTGCCAGCAGCTTAGAGGCCAGCCTCTATGGCTACACCTTC

j_gene: TRBJ2-3
abundance: -
v_gene: TRBV19
d_gene: -
CDR3aa: CASSIFASTDTQYF
CDR3nt: TGTGCCAGTAGTATATTCGCCTCCACAGATACGCAGTATTTT

j_gene: TRBJ2-1
abundance: -
v_gene: TRBV10-3
d_gene: -
CDR3aa: CAISDTRDEQFF
CDR3nt: TGTGCCATCAGTGACACGCGGGATGAGCAGTTCTTC

j_gene: TRBJ2-3
abundance: once
v_gene: TRBV27
d_gene: -
CDR3aa: CASSPFGGTSTDTQYF
CDR3nt: TGTGCCAGCAGTCCCTTTGGAGGTACTAGCACAGATACGCAGTATTTT

j_gene: TRBJ2-3
abundance: -
v_gene: TRBV10-1
d_gene: TRBD1
CDR3aa: CASSETGVGDTQYF
CDR3nt: TGCGCCAGCAGTGAGACAGGGGTTGGGGATACGCAGTATTTT

j_gene: TRBJ2-7
abundance: -
v_gene: TRBV5-1
d_gene: -
CDR3aa: CASSLAGQPNEQYF
CDR3nt: TGCGCCAGCAGCTTGGCCGGTCAGCCGAACGAGCAGTACTTC

j_gene: TRBJ1-2
abundance: -
v_gene: TRBV19
d_gene: -
CDR3aa: CASSPHSAHGYTF
CDR3nt: TGTGCCAGTAGTCCTCACTCCGCCCACGGCTACACCTTC

j_gene: TRBJ2-3
abundance: -
v_gene: TRBV6-1
d_gene: TRBD1
CDR3aa: CASSEGQTTGHTQYF
CDR3nt: TGTGCCAGCAGCGAGGGACAGACAACCGGCCATACGCAGTATTTT

j_gene: TRBJ2-2
abundance: -
v_gene: TRBV4-3
d_gene: TRBD2
CDR3aa: CASSQESLLAGETGELFF
CDR3nt: TGCGCCAGCAGCCAAGAATCTTTGCTAGCGGGAGAAACCGGGGAGCTGTTTTTT

j_gene: TRBJ2-1
abundance: -
v_gene: TRBV27
d_gene: -
CDR3aa: CASSRLGGYNEQFF
CDR3nt: TGTGCCAGCAGTCGGCTCGGCGGTTACAATGAGCAGTTCTTC

j_gene: TRBJ2-3
abundance: -
v_gene: TRBV27
d_gene: TRBD2
CDR3aa: CASSLGPGGTDTQYF
CDR3nt: TGTGCCAGCAGCTTAGGTCCGGGGGGGACAGATACGCAGTATTTT

j_gene: TRBJ2-7
abundance: -
v_gene: TRBV4-3
d_gene: TRBD1
CDR3aa: CASSQDRVTGGEQYF
CDR3nt: TGCGCCAGCAGCCAAGATCGGGTGACAGGGGGCGAGCAGTACTTC

j_gene: TRBJ1-3
abundance: -
v_gene: TRBV27
d_gene: -
CDR3aa: CASSPFGSGSGNTIYF
CDR3nt: TGTGCCAGCAGTCCCTTCGGGTCAGGGTCTGGAAACACCATATATTTT

j_gene: TRBJ2-7
abundance: -
v_gene: TRBV5-8
d_gene: -
CDR3aa: CASSLRGGTSYEQYF
CDR3nt: TGTGCCAGCAGCTTGAGGGGCGGGACTTCCTACGAGCAGTACTTC

j_gene: TRBJ2-2
abundance: -
v_gene: TRBV29-1
d_gene: TRBD2
CDR3aa: CSVEVWGLAGDVGELFF
CDR3nt: TGCAGCGTTGAAGTTTGGGGACTAGCGGGAGATGTCGGGGAGCTGTTTTTT

j_gene: TRBJ2-1
abundance: -
v_gene: TRBV2
d_gene: -
CDR3aa: CASELTTEQFF
CDR3nt: TGTGCCAGCGAATTGACTACAGAGCAGTTCTTC

j_gene: TRBJ1-2
abundance: once
v_gene: TRBV25-1
d_gene: -
CDR3aa: CASSEGHLYGYTF
CDR3nt: TGTGCCAGCAGTGAGGGACACCTCTATGGCTACACCTTC

j_gene: TRBJ2-7
abundance: -
v_gene: TRBV14
d_gene: -
CDR3aa: CASSQGRPQGLYEQYF
CDR3nt: TGTGCCAGCAGCCAAGGTCGACCGCAGGGGCTCTACGAGCAGTACTTC

j_gene: TRBJ1-1
abundance: -
v_gene: TRBV6-5
d_gene: -
CDR3aa: CASSYSQGNTEAFF
CDR3nt: TGTGCCAGCAGTTACTCACAGGGGAACACTGAAGCTTTCTTT

j_gene: TRBJ2-5
abundance: -
v_gene: TRBV11-2
d_gene: -
CDR3aa: CASSLGGDRQETQYF
CDR3nt: TGTGCCAGCAGCTTAGGCGGTGACAGGCAAGAGACCCAGTACTTC

j_gene: TRBJ2-3
abundance: -
v_gene: TRBV5-1
d_gene: -
CDR3aa: CASSSPTLSSTDTQYF
CDR3nt: TGCGCCAGCAGCTCCCCGACTCTTTCTAGCACAGATACGCAGTATTTT

j_gene: TRBJ2-7
abundance: -
v_gene: TRBV15
d_gene: -
CDR3aa: CATSSTWSTPGYEQYF
CDR3nt: TGTGCCACCAGCAGCACATGGTCCACCCCTGGCTACGAGCAGTACTTC